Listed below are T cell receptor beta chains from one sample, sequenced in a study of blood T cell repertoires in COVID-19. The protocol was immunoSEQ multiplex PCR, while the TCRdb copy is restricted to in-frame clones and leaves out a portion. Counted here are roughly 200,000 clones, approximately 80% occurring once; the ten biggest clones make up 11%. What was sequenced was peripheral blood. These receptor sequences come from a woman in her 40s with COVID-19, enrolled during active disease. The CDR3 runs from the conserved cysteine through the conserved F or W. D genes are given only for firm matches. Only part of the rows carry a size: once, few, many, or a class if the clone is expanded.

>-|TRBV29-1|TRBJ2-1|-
CSVGTNFYNEQFF
TGCAGCGTGGGGACAAACTTCTACAATGAGCAGTTCTTC
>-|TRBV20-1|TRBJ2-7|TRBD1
CSAGDRYEQYF
TGCAGTGCTGGGGACAGGTACGAGCAGTACTTC
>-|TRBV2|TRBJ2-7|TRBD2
CASSERLASSYEQYF
TGTGCCAGCAGTGAGAGACTAGCCAGCTCCTACGAGCAGTACTTC
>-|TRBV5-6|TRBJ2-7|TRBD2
CASSPGLATYEQYF
TGTGCCAGCAGCCCGGGACTAGCAACCTACGAGCAGTACTTC
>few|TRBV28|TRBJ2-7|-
CASSLSGYEQYF
TGTGCCAGCAGTTTGTCAGGTTACGAGCAGTACTTC
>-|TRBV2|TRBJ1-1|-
CASKRWDTPNTEAFF
TGTGCCAGCAAGAGATGGGACACCCCGAACACTGAAGCTTTCTTT
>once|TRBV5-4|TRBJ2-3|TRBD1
CASSFGLRDRGGYF
TGTGCCAGCAGCTTTGGCCTCCGGGACAGGGGGGGGTATTTT
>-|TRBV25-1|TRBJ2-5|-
CASSYPRLSGETQYF
TGTGCCAGCTCATACCCCCGTTTAAGCGGAGAGACCCAGTACTTC
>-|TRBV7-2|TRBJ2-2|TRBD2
CASSLLAGGLGELFF
TGTGCCAGCAGCTTACTAGCGGGGGGGCTCGGGGAGCTGTTTTTT
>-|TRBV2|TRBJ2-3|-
CACAAGQSTDTQYF
TGTGCCTGTGCCGCGGGACAGAGCACAGATACGCAGTATTTT
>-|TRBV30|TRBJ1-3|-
CAWSVRILPGNTIYF
TGTGCCTGGAGTGTCAGAATACTACCCGGAAACACCATATATTTT
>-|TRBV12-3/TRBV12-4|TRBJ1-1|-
CASSLIANTEAFF
TGTGCCAGCAGTTTGATAGCTAACACTGAAGCTTTCTTT
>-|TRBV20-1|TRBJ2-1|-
CSASVLYEQFF
TGCAGTGCTAGCGTACTCTATGAGCAGTTCTTC
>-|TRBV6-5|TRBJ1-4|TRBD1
CASSSAGGRGEKLFF
TGTGCCAGCAGTTCCGCAGGGGGCAGGGGTGAAAAACTGTTTTTT
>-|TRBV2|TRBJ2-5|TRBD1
CASSDTQGLAETQYF
TGTGCCAGCAGTGACACACAGGGGTTAGCAGAGACCCAGTACTTC
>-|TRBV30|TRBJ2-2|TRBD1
CAWRGAGGVRTGELFF
TGTGCCTGGAGGGGGGCAGGGGGCGTAAGGACCGGGGAGCTGTTTTTT
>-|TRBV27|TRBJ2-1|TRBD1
CASSRGGPSYNEQFF
TGTGCCAGCAGCCGAGGGGGCCCCTCCTACAATGAGCAGTTCTTC
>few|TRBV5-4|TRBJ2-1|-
CASSLEQSLSYNEQFF
TGTGCCAGCAGCTTGGAACAGTCCCTATCCTACAATGAGCAGTTCTTC
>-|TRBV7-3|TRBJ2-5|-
CASSLYGGGLEETQYF
TGTGCCAGCAGCTTATATGGTGGGGGCCTTGAGGAGACCCAGTACTTC
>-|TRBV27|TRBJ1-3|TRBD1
CASRKTGSGNTIYF
TGTGCCAGCAGAAAGACAGGGTCTGGAAACACCATATATTTT
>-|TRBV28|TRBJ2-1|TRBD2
CASSLVTSGTHNEQFF
TGTGCCAGCAGTTTAGTCACTAGCGGGACCCACAATGAGCAGTTCTTC
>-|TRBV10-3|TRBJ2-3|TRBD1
CAIKQDRGADTQYF
TGTGCCATCAAACAGGACAGGGGGGCAGATACGCAGTATTTT
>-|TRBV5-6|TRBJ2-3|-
CASSPGGVTQYF
TGTGCCAGCAGCCCGGGCGGGGTAACGCAGTATTTT
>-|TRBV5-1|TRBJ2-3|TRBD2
CASTLRGSGLPLDTQYF
TGCGCCAGCACCCTCCGAGGGTCGGGACTACCACTTGATACGCAGTATTTT